Below, 10 T cell receptor beta chains from the same sample are listed, as sequenced in a study of early T cells in non-severe SARS-CoV-2 infection. TCRdb redid the calling of the 5' RACE reads with MiXCR, one entry per CDR3 protein. The sample includes about 25,000 distinct CDR3 sequences, 5.5% seen only once; the top ten take 2% to 2.5%. The sample taken for sequencing was whole blood. Every receptor here comes from an adult who was a healthcare worker with PCR-confirmed SARS-CoV-2 infection or an uninfected control (not recorded which).

The rearrangement uses TRBV9 and TRBJ2-1; 15 positions agree with TRBD2. The CDR3 totals 16 residues. CDR1 is SGDLS and CDR2 is YYNGEE in the germline V gene. V shed 4 bases, J shed 9 bases, and the junction held 8 bases outside the gene matches. The CDR3 nucleotides are TGTGCCAGCAGCCCTCGGACTAGCGGGGGGGCTCCTGAGCAGTTCTTC. Amino acids: CASSPRTSGGAPEQFF.

The V call is TRBV4-1, the J call TRBJ2-2; D is perhaps TRBD2 (6 bases). CDR1 MGHRA and CDR2 YSYEKL come from the germline V gene. V gave up 4 bases and J gave up 0 bases, with 15 bases separating them. The CDR3 has 17 residues. CDR3 region: CASSLRTGLTNTGELFF. The CDR3 DNA reads TGCGCCAGCAGCCTCAGGACGGGACTTACGAACACCGGGGAGCTGTTTTTT.

This clonotype has more than one count but fewer than ten. This sequence joins TRBV10-3 and TRBJ1-1; D is possibly TRBD1 (6 bases). The CDR3 runs to 13 residues. Germline V gives CDR1 ENHRY, CDR2 SYGVKD. V was trimmed by 7 bases and J by 1 base, leaving 10 bases between them. CDR3 coding DNA: TGTGCCATCAAATGGGGACAGAACACTGAAGCTTTCTTT. Translating it yields CAIKWGQNTEAFF.

This clonotype was counted many times. This sequence joins TRBV5-4 and TRBJ1-1; D unclear. Germline V gives CDR1 SGHNT, CDR2 YYREEE (reference sequence). Trimming stripped 0 bases from V and 7 bases from J, with 10 bases between. This CDR3 has 13 amino acids. This CDR3 is CASSLDRGGEAFF. The CDR3 DNA reads as TGTGCCAGCAGCTTGGACCGCGGTGGTGAAGCTTTCTTT. Full variable domain (remainder filled in from reference TRBV5-4 and TRBJ1-1): ETGVTQSPTHLIKTRGQQVTLRCSSQSGHNTVSWYQQALGQGPQFIFQYYREEENGRGNFPPRFSGLQFPNYSSELNVNALELDDSALYLCASSLDRGGEAFFGQGTRLTVV.

This clonotype was seen repeatedly, ten times or more. V usage is TRBV7-9 and J usage is TRBJ1-2, with D uncertain. The CDR3 loop spans 19 amino acids. V was clipped by 4 bases and J by 1 base, with 25 bases between them. CDR1 SEHNR and CDR2 FQNEAQ come from the germline V gene (reference sequence). The CDR3 here is CASSSEIIRRPQFNYGYTF. DNA for the CDR3: TGTGCCAGCAGCTCCGAAATTATCCGACGGCCGCAATTTAACTATGGCTACACCTTC.

This clonotype was seen ten or more times. CDR3 amino acids: CASSLAQRGGPSYEQYF. The CDR3 DNA reads TGCGCCAGCAGCTTGGCCCAGCGGGGGGGCCCATCCTACGAGCAGTACTTC. This chain joins TRBV5-1 and TRBJ2-7; TRBD2 agrees at 10 bases. The CDR3 is made up of 17 amino acids. The V and J ends lost 0 bases and 1 base, in that order; junction bases with no gene match: 7. CDR1 SGHRS and CDR2 YFSETQ come from the germline V gene.

The rearrangement joins TRBV21-1 to TRBJ2-5; the table's D call, TRBD1, was not checked against the DNA. TRBV21-1 constitutes a pseudogene. The length of the CDR3 is 10 residues. CDR3: CASSPPAQYF. The CDR3 nucleotides read TGTGCCAGCAGCCCCCCCGCCCAGTACTTC.

This clonotype was counted at least ten times. The V call is TRBV6-5, the J call TRBJ2-7, with D tentatively TRBD2 (5 bases). The CDR3 has 13 residues. V lost 6 bases and J 5 bases, leaving 14 bases between the germline ends. Germline lookup yields CDR1 MNHEY and CDR2 SVGAGI. CDR3 region: CASRVNPTNEQYF. CDR3 nucleotides: TGTGCCAGCAGGGTGAACCCGACTAACGAGCAGTACTTC.

This clonotype was detected many times. The rearrangement joins TRBV6-5 to TRBJ1-2, with a tentative D call TRBD1 (5 bases). The V end lost 7 bases, the J end lost 6 bases, and 9 bases lay between the germline ends. CDR1 MNHEY and CDR2 SVGAGI come from the germline V gene. The CDR3 has 11 residues. CDR3 loop: CASTQGHGYTF. DNA for the CDR3: TGTGCCAGCACCCAGGGCCATGGCTACACCTTC.

This clonotype was recorded many times. The rearrangement links TRBV6-6 to TRBJ2-3; D possibly corresponds to TRBD2 (6 bases). The V gene's germline CDR1 is MNHNY and CDR2 SVGAGI (reference sequence). V was shortened by 5 bases and J by 3 bases, with 18 bases between the two germline ends. The CDR3 extends over 16 amino acids. CDR3 sequence reads: CASSLSPGGWTDTQYF. Here the CDR3 DNA reads TGTGCCAGCAGTCTCTCCCCCGGGGGATGGACAGATACGCAGTATTTT.